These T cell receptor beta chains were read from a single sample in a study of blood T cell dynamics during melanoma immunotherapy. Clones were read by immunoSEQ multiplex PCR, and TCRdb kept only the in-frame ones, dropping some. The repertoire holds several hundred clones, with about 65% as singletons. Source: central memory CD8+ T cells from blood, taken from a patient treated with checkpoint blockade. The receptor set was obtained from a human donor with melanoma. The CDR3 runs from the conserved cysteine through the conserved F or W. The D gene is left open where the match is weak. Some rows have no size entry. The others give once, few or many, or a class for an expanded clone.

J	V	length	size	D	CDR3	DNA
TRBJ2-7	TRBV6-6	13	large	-	CAASKGGSYEQYF	TGTGCCGCCTCCAAAGGGGGATCCTACGAGCAGTACTTC
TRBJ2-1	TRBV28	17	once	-	CASHGALSADSYNEQFF	TGTGCCAGCCACGGGGCCTTGTCGGCCGACTCCTACAATGAGCAGTTCTTC
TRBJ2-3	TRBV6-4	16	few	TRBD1	CASSEAGTGGSDTQYF	TGTGCCAGCAGTGAGGCCGGGACAGGGGGTTCAGATACGCAGTATTTT
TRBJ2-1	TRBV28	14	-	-	CASSTTLGYNEQFF	TGTGCCAGCAGCACCACCCTAGGCTACAATGAGCAGTTCTTC
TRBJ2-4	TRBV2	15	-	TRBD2	CASSEGSREGDIQYF	TGTGCCAGCAGTGAAGGTTCGCGGGAGGGCGACATTCAGTACTTC
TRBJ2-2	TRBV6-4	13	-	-	CASSEANTGELFF	TGTGCCAGCAGTGAAGCGAACACCGGGGAGCTGTTTTTT
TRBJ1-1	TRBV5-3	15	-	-	CASSQEKTPNTEAFF	TGTGCCAGCAGCCAAGAAAAAACTCCGAACACTGAAGCTTTCTTT
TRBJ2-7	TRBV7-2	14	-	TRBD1	CASSLIDRGYEQYF	TGTGCCAGCAGCTTAATCGACAGGGGGTACGAGCAGTACTTC
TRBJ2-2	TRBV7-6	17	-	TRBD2	CASSNGLAGEWTGELFF	TGTGCCAGCAGCAACGGACTAGCGGGAGAGTGGACCGGGGAGCTGTTTTTT
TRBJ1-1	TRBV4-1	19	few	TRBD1	CASSQEDSTGGGWNTEAFF	TGCGCCAGCAGCCAAGAAGACTCGACAGGGGGAGGCTGGAACACTGAAGCTTTCTTT
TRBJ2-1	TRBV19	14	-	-	CASSSGGFYNEQFF	TGTGCCAGTAGCTCCGGGGGATTTTACAATGAGCAGTTCTTC
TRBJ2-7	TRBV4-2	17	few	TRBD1	CASSQGVMGQGSYEQYF	TGTGCCAGCAGCCAAGGCGTAATGGGACAGGGGTCCTACGAGCAGTACTTC
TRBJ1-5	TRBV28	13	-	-	CASTKSSNQPQHF	TGTGCCAGCACCAAGAGCAGCAATCAGCCCCAGCATTTT
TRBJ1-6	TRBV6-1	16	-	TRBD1	CASSENPGQGAAALHF	TGTGCCAGCAGTGAAAACCCGGGACAGGGGGCTGCGGCCCTCCACTTT
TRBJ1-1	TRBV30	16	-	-	CAWSGLNVPDHPEAFF	TGTGCCTGGAGTGGACTAAATGTACCCGATCACCCTGAAGCTTTCTTT
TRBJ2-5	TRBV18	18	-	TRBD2	CASSPRHLAGGLQETQYF	TGTGCCAGCTCACCACGACATCTAGCGGGGGGACTCCAAGAGACCCAGTACTTC
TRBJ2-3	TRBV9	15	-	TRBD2	CASSVAGGSADTQYF	TGTGCCAGCAGCGTAGCGGGGGGAAGCGCAGATACGCAGTATTTT
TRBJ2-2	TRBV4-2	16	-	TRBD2	CASTEGLADNTGELFF	TGTGCCAGCACCGAGGGACTAGCGGATAACACCGGGGAGCTGTTTTTT
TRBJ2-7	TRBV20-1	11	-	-	CSARDGVDRCF	TGCAGTGCTAGAGATGGGGTGGACAGATGCTTC
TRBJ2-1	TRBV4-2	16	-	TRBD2	CASSQDASGMYNEQFF	TGTGCCAGCAGCCAAGACGCTAGCGGGATGTACAATGAGCAGTTCTTC
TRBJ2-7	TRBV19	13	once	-	CATSRRGPYEQYF	TGTGCCACCTCTCGGCGGGGCCCCTACGAGCAGTACTTC
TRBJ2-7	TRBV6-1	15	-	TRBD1	CASSEETGGAYEQYF	TGTGCCAGCAGTGAAGAGACAGGGGGCGCGTACGAGCAGTACTTC
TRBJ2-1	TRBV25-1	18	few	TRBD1	CASSVGPGQGQYYNEQFF	TGTGCCAGCAGTGTGGGCCCGGGACAGGGACAATACTACAATGAGCAGTTCTTC
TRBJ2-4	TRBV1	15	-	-	CASSSRSRERNIQYF	TGCGCCAGCAGCTCGCGGTCCCGGGAGAGGAACATTCAGTACTTC
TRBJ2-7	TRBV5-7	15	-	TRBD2	CASSQETEVGGEQYF	TGTGCCAGCAGCCAGGAAACTGAGGTGGGAGGGGAGCAGTACTTC
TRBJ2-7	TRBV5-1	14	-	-	CASRWGGLSYEQYF	TGCGCCAGCAGGTGGGGGGGGCTCTCCTACGAGCAGTACTTC
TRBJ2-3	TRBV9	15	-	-	CASSVSGSSTDTQYF	TGTGCCAGCAGCGTTTCCGGCTCTAGCACAGATACGCAGTATTTT
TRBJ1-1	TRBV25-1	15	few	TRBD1	CASPRQGARGAEAFF	TGTGCCAGCCCCAGACAGGGGGCAAGAGGGGCTGAAGCTTTCTTT
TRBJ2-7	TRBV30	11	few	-	CAWSVQYEQYF	TGTGCCTGGAGTGTACAGTACGAGCAGTACTTC
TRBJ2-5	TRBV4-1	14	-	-	CASSQVGGGETQYF	TGCGCCAGCAGCCAAGTGGGAGGGGGAGAGACCCAGTACTTC
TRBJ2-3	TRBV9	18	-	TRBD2	CASSERAGGRDPTDTQYF	TGTGCCAGCAGCGAGAGGGCCGGCGGGAGAGATCCCACAGATACGCAGTATTTT
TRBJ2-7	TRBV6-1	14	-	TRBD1	CASIPGQGPYEQYF	TGTGCCAGCATCCCGGGACAGGGGCCCTACGAGCAGTACTTC
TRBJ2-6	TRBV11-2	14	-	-	CASSYGSGANVLTF	TGTGCCAGCAGCTATGGTTCTGGGGCCAACGTCCTGACTTTC
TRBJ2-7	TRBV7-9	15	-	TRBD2	CASSSTSGATYEQYF	TGTGCCAGCAGCTCTACTAGCGGGGCTACCTACGAGCAGTACTTC
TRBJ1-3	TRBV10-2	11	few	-	CASNSGNTIYF	TGCGCCAGCAATTCTGGAAACACCATATATTTT
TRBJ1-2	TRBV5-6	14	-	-	CASSLGTQRYGYTF	TGTGCCAGCAGCCTCGGGACCCAGAGGTATGGCTACACCTTC
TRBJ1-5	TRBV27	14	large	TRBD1	CASRGQGAPQPQHF	TGTGCCAGCAGAGGGCAGGGGGCCCCTCAGCCCCAGCATTTT
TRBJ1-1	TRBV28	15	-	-	CASTLGGGPGTEAFF	TGTGCCAGCACCCTCGGGGGGGGCCCGGGCACTGAAGCTTTCTTT
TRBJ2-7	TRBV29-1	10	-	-	CSVTSTEQYF	TGCAGCGTCACGAGTACCGAGCAGTACTTC
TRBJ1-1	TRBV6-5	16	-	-	CASSYSNWGPGTEAFF	TGTGCCAGCAGTTACTCGAATTGGGGCCCGGGGACTGAAGCTTTCTTT
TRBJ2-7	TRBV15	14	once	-	CATSSDAVSSEQYF	TGTGCCACCAGCAGTGACGCGGTGTCGAGCGAGCAGTACTTC
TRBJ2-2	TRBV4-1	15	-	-	CASSQDGGLTGELFF	TGCGCCAGCAGCCAAGATGGGGGGCTCACCGGGGAGCTGTTTTTT
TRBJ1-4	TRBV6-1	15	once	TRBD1	CASSQTTGYLEKLFF	TGTGCCAGCAGTCAGACGACAGGGTACCTTGAAAAACTGTTTTTT
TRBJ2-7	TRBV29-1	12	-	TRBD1	CSIGTGLYEQYF	TGCAGCATAGGGACAGGACTCTACGAGCAGTACTTC
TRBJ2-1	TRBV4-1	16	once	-	CASSQEATASYNEQFF	TGCGCCAGCAGCCAGGAAGCTACTGCTTCCTACAATGAGCAGTTCTTC
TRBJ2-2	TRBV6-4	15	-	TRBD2	CASSPVAGEAGELFF	TGTGCCAGCAGTCCTGTAGCGGGAGAGGCCGGGGAGCTGTTTTTT
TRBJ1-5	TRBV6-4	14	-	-	CASSEDSSNQPQHF	TGTGCCAGCAGCGAGGACAGTAGCAATCAGCCCCAGCATTTT
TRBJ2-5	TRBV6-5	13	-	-	CASSFDYQETQYF	TGTGCCAGCAGTTTTGACTACCAAGAGACCCAGTACTTC
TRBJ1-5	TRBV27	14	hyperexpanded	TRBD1	CASRGQGAGQPQHF	TGTGCCAGCAGGGGACAGGGGGCGGGTCAGCCCCAGCATTTT
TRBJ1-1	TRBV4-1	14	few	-	CASSQPDSYTEAFF	TGCGCCAGCAGCCAACCGGACAGTTACACTGAAGCTTTCTTT
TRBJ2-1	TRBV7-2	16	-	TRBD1	CASSSRQGSDYNEQFF	TGTGCCAGCAGCTCCCGACAGGGATCGGACTACAATGAGCAGTTCTTC
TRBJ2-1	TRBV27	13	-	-	CASSFGPNNEQFF	TGTGCCAGCAGTTTCGGACCGAACAATGAGCAGTTCTTC
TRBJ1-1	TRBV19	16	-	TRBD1	CASSLPGQRPNTEAFF	TGTGCCAGTAGCCTACCGGGACAGAGACCGAACACTGAAGCTTTCTTT
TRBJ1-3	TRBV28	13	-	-	CASSFSSGNTIYF	TGTGCCAGCAGTTTCAGCTCTGGAAACACCATATATTTT